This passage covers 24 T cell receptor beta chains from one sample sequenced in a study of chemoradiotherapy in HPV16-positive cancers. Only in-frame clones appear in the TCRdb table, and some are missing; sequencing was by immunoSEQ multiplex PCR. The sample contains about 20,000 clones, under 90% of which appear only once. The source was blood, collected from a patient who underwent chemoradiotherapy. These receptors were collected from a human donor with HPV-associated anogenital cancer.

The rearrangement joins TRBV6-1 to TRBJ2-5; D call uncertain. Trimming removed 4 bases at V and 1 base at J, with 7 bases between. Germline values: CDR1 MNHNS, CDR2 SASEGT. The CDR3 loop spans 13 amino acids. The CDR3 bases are TGTGCCAGCAGTGTAGAGCCCCAAGAGACCCAGTACTTC. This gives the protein CASSVEPQETQYF.

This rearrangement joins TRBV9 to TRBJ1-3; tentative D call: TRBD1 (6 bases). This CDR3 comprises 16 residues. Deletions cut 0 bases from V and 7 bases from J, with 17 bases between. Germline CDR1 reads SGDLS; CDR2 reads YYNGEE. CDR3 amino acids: CASSVDPGESSNTIYF. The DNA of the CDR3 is TGTGCCAGCAGCGTAGATCCAGGGGAATCGAGTAACACCATATATTTT.

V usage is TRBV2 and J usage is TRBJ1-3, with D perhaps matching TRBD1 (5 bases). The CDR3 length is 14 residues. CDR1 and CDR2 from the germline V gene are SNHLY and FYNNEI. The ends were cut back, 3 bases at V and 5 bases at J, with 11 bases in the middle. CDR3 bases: TGTGCCAGCAGTGACCGGGACGTAAGAAACACCATATATTTT. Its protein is CASSDRDVRNTIYF. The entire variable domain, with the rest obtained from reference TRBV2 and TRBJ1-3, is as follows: EPEVTQTPSHQVTQMGQEVILRCVPISNHLYFYWYRQILGQKVEFLVSFYNNEISEKSEIFDDQFSVERPDGSNFTLKIRSTKLEDSAMYFCASSDRDVRNTIYFGEGSWLTVV.

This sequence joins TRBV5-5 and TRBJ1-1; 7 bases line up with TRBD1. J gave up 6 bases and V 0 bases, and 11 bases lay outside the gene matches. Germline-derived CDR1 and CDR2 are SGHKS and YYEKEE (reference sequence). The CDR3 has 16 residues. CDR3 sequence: CASSLGQGILLPEAFF. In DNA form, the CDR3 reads TGTGCCAGCAGCTTGGGACAGGGCATTTTATTACCTGAAGCTTTCTTT. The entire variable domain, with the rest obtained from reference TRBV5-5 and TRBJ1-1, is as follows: DAGVTQSPTHLIKTRGQQVTLRCSPISGHKSVSWYQQVLGQGPQFIFQYYEKEERGRGNFPDRFSARQFPNYSSELNVNALLLGDSALYLCASSLGQGILLPEAFFGQGTRLTVV.

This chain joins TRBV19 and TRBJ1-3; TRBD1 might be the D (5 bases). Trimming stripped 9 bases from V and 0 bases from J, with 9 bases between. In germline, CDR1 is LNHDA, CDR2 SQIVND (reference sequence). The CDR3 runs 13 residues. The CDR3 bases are TGTGCCAGCCAGACAGTCTCTGGAAACACCATATATTTT. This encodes CASQTVSGNTIYF.

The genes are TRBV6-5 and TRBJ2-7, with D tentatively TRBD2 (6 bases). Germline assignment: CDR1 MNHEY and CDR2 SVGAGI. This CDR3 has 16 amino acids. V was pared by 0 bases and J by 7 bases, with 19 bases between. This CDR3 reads CASSYSRDSPGVEQYF. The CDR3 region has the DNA TGTGCCAGCAGTTACTCCCGGGACTCCCCCGGGGTTGAGCAGTACTTC.

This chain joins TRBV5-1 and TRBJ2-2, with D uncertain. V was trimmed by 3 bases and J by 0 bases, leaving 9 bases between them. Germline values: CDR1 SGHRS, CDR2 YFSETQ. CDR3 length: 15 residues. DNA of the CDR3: TGCGCCAGCAGCTGGTTCGGACCGAACACCGGGGAGCTGTTTTTT. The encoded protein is CASSWFGPNTGELFF.

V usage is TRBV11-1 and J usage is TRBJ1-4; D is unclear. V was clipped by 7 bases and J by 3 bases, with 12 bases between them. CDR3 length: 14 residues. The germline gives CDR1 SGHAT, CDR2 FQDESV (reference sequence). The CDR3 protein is CASTSGESNEKLFF. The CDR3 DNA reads TGTGCCAGCACCTCCGGGGAATCTAATGAAAAACTGTTTTTT.

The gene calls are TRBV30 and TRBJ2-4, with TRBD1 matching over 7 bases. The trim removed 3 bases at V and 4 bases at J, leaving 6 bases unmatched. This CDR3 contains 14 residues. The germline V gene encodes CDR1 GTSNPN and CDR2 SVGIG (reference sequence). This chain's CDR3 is CAWSIGTAKNIQYF. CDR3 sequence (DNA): TGTGCCTGGAGCATCGGGACAGCTAAAAACATTCAGTACTTC.

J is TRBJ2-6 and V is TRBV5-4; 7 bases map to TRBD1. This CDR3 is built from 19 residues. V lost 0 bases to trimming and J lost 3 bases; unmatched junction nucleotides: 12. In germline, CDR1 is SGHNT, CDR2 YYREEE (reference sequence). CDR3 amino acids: CASSLGRGGGSGGANVLTF. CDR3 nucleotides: TGTGCCAGCAGCTTGGGGAGAGGGGGCGGATCGGGTGGGGCCAACGTCCTGACTTTC.

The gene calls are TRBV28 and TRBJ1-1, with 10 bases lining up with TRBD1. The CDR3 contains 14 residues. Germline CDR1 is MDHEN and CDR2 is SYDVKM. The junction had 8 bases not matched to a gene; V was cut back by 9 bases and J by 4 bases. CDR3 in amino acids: CASWDRGRSTEAFF. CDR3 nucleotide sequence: TGTGCCAGTTGGGACAGGGGTCGGTCCACTGAAGCTTTCTTT.

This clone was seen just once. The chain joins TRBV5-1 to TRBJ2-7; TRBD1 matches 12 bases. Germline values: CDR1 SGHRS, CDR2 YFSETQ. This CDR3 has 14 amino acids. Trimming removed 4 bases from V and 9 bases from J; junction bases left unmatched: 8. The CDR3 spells CASSPGTGGDLQYF. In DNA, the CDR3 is TGCGCCAGCAGCCCCGGGACAGGGGGCGATTTGCAGTACTTC.

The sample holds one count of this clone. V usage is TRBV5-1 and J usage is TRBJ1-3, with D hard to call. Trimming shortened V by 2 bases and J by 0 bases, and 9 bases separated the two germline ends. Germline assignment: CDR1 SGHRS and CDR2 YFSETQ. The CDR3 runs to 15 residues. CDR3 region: CASSLDGLSGNTIYF. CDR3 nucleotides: TGCGCCAGCAGCTTAGACGGACTCTCTGGAAACACCATATATTTT.

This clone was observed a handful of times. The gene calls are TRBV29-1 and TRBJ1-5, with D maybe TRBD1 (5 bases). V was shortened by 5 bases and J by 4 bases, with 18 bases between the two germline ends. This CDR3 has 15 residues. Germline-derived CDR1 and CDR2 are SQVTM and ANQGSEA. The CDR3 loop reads CSVPRGDLGNQPQHF. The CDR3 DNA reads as TGCAGCGTTCCGCGAGGGGACCTGGGGAATCAGCCCCAGCATTTT.

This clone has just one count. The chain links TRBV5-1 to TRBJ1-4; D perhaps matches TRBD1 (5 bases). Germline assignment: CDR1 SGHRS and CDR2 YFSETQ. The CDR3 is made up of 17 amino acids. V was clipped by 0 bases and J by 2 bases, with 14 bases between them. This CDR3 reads CASSLEGVSRTNEKLFF. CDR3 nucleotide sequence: TGCGCCAGCAGCTTGGAAGGGGTATCAAGGACTAATGAAAAACTGTTTTTT. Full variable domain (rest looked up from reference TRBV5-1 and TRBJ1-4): KAGVTQTPRYLIKTRGQQVTLSCSPISGHRSVSWYQQTPGQGLQFLFEYFSETQRNKGNFPGRFSGRQFSNSRSEMNVSTLELGDSALYLCASSLEGVSRTNEKLFFGSGTQLSVL.

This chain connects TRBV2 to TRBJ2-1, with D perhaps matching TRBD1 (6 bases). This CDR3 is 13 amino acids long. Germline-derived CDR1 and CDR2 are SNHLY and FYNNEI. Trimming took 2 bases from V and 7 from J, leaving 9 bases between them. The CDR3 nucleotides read TGTGCCAGCAGTGAACAGGGGTGGAATGAGCAGTTCTTC. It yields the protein CASSEQGWNEQFF.

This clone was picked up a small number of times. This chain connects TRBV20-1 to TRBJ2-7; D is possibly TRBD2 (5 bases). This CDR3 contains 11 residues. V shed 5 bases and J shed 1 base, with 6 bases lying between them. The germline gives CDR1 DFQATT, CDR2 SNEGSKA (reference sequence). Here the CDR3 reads CSARTSYEQYF. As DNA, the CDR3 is TGCAGTGCTCGGACTTCCTACGAGCAGTACTTC.

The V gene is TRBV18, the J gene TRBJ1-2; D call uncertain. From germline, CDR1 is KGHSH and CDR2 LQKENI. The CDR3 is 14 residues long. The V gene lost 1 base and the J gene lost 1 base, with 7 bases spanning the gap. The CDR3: CASSPQGDNYGYTF. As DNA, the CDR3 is TGTGCCAGCTCACCACAAGGCGATAACTATGGCTACACCTTC.

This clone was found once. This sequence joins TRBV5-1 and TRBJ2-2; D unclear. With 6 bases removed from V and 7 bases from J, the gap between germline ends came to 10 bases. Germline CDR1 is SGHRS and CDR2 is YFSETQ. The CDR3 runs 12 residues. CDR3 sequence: CASKMEIGELFF. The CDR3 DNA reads TGCGCCAGCAAGATGGAAATCGGGGAGCTGTTTTTT.

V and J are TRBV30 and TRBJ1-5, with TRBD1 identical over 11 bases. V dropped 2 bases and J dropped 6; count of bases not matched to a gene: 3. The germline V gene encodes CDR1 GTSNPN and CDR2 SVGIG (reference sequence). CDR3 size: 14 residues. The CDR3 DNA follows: TGTGCCTGGAGTACAGGGACAGGGGGTCAGCCCCAGCATTTT. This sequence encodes CAWSTGTGGQPQHF.

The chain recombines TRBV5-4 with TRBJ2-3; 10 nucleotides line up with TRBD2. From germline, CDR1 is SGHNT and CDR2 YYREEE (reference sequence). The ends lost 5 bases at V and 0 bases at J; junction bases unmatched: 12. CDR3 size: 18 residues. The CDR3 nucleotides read TGTGCCAGCAGAGCAAGGACTAGCGGCCCTCTTAGCACAGATACGCAGTATTTT. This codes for CASRARTSGPLSTDTQYF.

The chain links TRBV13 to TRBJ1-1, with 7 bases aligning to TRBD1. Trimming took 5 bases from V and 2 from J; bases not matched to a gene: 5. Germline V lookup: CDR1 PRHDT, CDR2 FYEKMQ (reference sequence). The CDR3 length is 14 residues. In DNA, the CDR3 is TGTGCCAGCAGCCGGGGACAGCGAAACACTGAAGCTTTCTTT. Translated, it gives CASSRGQRNTEAFF.

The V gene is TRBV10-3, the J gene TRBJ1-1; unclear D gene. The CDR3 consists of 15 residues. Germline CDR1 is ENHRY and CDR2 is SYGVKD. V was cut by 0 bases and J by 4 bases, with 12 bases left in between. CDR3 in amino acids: CAISESGGRSTEAFF. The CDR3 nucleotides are TGTGCCATCAGTGAGTCAGGAGGGCGGAGCACTGAAGCTTTCTTT.

CDR3 nucleotides: TGTGCCAGCAGCGAATGGACTAGCGGGAGTGCCGCCGAGCAGTACTTC. It encodes CASSEWTSGSAAEQYF. This chain links TRBV11-2 with TRBJ2-7; 13 positions match TRBD2. Germline lookup yields CDR1 SGHAT and CDR2 FQNNGV. Unmatched junction bases numbered 10, after V lost 5 bases and J lost 6 bases. The CDR3 consists of 16 residues.